This T cell receptor (beta chain) emerged from a study of T cells expressing NK-cell markers. Study as a whole: The study drew TCR beta repertoires from sorted CD3+CD56+NKG2C+, CD3+CD56+NKG2C- and CD3+CD56-NKG2C+ T cells. Within the sequenced cohort of eight donors, seven exhibited HCMV seropositivity and one was seronegative. Overall study results and limits: Dominant NKG2C+ clonotype frequencies of 1.0-7.0% of CD8+ T cells were measured in 5 or 6 donors.

Comments on this clonotype: Its antigen is not identified.

TCRdb re-called the 5' RACE reads and gives one entry per CDR3 protein, without DNA. Recorded for this sample: some 500,000 distinct CDR3 sequences. From germline, CDR1 is MNHNY and CDR2 SVGAGI (reference sequence). The CDR3 is 17 residues long. The sequencing sample was made of blood T cells: a sorted CD56 or NKG2C T cell subset, CD4+ or CD8+ T cells, or bulk PBMC T cells (not recorded which). The sequence came from a woman in her fifties or sixties in good health. This chain joins TRBV6-6 and TRBJ1-6; TCRdb's D gene call, TRBD1, goes unchecked for lack of DNA. The CDR3 sequence is CASSYSSHRGGNSPLHF.